These 27 T cell receptor beta chains came from one sample sequenced in a study of shared T cell receptors in the human thymus. TCRdb's copy holds only in-frame clones and misses some; the assay was immunoSEQ multiplex PCR. This sample carries 700,000 to 750,000 clones, around 85% of them seen once, and the ten largest clones take 0.0095% to 0.011%. Separately, the same data were catalogued under a study of human thymus T cells.

The material sequenced was thymocytes. The receptors come from a girl under three years old with a congenital heart defect.

The chain links TRBV25-1 to TRBJ2-7; maybe TRBD2 (5 bases). Germline CDR1 MGHDK, CDR2 SYGVNS. The CDR3 spans 13 residues. V was trimmed by 3 bases and J by 5 bases, leaving 11 bases between them. The CDR3 nucleotides read TGTGCCAGCAGTGAGGGAGTGGTGGACGAGCAGTACTTC. Translation gives CASSEGVVDEQYF.

CDR3 residues: CASTQNPRGLTTAEAFF. The CDR3 DNA follows: TGTGCCAGCACTCAAAACCCCAGGGGGCTCACCACGGCTGAAGCTTTCTTT. The chain links TRBV2 to TRBJ1-1, with TRBD1 matching 8 bases. The CDR3 runs 17 residues. The V segment lost 7 bases and the J segment 6 bases; nucleotides outside the gene matches: 19. Germline loops: CDR1 SNHLY, CDR2 FYNNEI.

This clone was recorded only once. The chain has TRBV28 and TRBJ1-6; D is perhaps TRBD1 (5 bases). With 7 bases removed from V and 7 bases from J, the gap between germline ends came to 14 bases. The germline V gene encodes CDR1 MDHEN and CDR2 SYDVKM. This CDR3 is 14 amino acids long. The CDR3 region has the DNA TGTGCCAGCACATATTCAGGGTTCAATTCACCCCTCCACTTT. Amino acid sequence: CASTYSGFNSPLHF.

This chain joins TRBV28 and TRBJ1-2; D is unresolved. The germline V and J ends were trimmed by 2 bases and 1 base, with 8 bases remaining between them. The CDR3 is made up of 14 amino acids. Germline V gives CDR1 MDHEN, CDR2 SYDVKM. The CDR3 sequence is CASSLLGLNYGYTF. The DNA of the CDR3 is TGTGCCAGCAGTTTACTTGGGCTTAACTATGGCTACACCTTC.

V usage is TRBV4-1 and J usage is TRBJ1-4, with unresolved D. CDR1 and CDR2 from the germline V gene are MGHRA and YSYEKL. The CDR3 is 15 residues long. Trimming took off 1 base at V and 2 bases at J, with 8 bases between the two ends. The CDR3 loop reads CASSQASGTNEKLFF. In DNA form, the CDR3 reads TGCGCCAGCAGCCAAGCGTCGGGTACTAATGAAAAACTGTTTTTT.

This clone appeared a single time. The chain uses TRBV7-8 and TRBJ1-1; the D is unclear. CDR3 length: 14 amino acids. Trimming cost V 1 base and J 4 bases, with 10 bases left between them. CDR1 is SGHVS, CDR2 FQNEAQ, per germline. The CDR3 reads CASSLVGDPTEAFF. In nucleotides, the CDR3 is TGTGCCAGCAGCTTAGTAGGAGACCCCACTGAAGCTTTCTTT. Full variable domain (outside the CDR3, taken from reference TRBV7-8 and TRBJ1-1): GAGVSQSPRYKVAKRGQDVALRCDPISGHVSLFWYQQALGQGPEFLTYFQNEAQLDKSGLPSDRFFAERPEGSVSTLKIQRTQQEDSAVYLCASSLVGDPTEAFFGQGTRLTVV.

The V call is TRBV28, the J call TRBJ1-2; 7 bases are a match to TRBD1. V gave up 6 bases and J gave up 3 bases; unmatched junction bases: 7. This CDR3 region has 14 residues. Germline V CDR1 and CDR2: MDHEN, SYDVKM. The CDR3 here is CASRTRDSHYGYTF. CDR3 coding DNA: TGTGCCAGCAGAACCAGGGACAGCCACTATGGCTACACCTTC.

The chain recombines TRBV6-1 with TRBJ2-7, with 8 bases aligning to TRBD1. V was clipped by 7 bases and J by 5 bases; unmatched bases: 4. The CDR3 totals 12 residues. CDR1 and CDR2 from the germline V gene are MNHNS and SASEGT. CDR3 sequence: CASNRTGNEQYF. The CDR3 nucleotides read TGTGCCAGCAATCGGACAGGGAACGAGCAGTACTTC.

The J gene is TRBJ1-5, the V gene TRBV2, with 8 bases identical to TRBD1. Unmatched junction bases numbered 9, after V lost 5 bases and J lost 6 bases. The CDR3 sequence is 15 residues long. Germline V lookup: CDR1 SNHLY, CDR2 FYNNEI. The CDR3 DNA reads TGTGCCAGCAGTCCCGACAGGGGTTCCTTTCAGCCCCAGCATTTT. It translates to CASSPDRGSFQPQHF. Full variable domain (remainder filled in from reference TRBV2 and TRBJ1-5): EPEVTQTPSHQVTQMGQEVILRCVPISNHLYFYWYRQILGQKVEFLVSFYNNEISEKSEIFDDQFSVERPDGSNFTLKIRSTKLEDSAMYFCASSPDRGSFQPQHFGDGTRLSIL.

V and J are TRBV6-1 and TRBJ2-5; weak D call: TRBD2 (6 bases). CDR1 is MNHNS and CDR2 is SASEGT in the germline V gene. The V gene lost 2 bases and the J gene lost 1 base, with 26 bases spanning the gap. The CDR3 covers 20 residues. CDR3 nucleotides: TGTGCCAGCAGTGAAACCCTACTAATCCGTTTAGTGGGGGGCCAAGAGACCCAGTACTTC. This sequence encodes CASSETLLIRLVGGQETQYF.

The chain links TRBV5-8 to TRBJ1-1; D is unresolved. This CDR3 is built from 15 residues. Trimming shortened V by 3 bases and J by 2 bases, and 14 bases separated the two germline ends. Looked up from germline, CDR1 is SGHTS and CDR2 is YDEGEE. The CDR3 sequence is CASSWIRDLNTEAFF. CDR3 coding DNA: TGTGCCAGCAGCTGGATCCGGGATCTAAACACTGAAGCTTTCTTT. The variable domain in full, completed from reference TRBV5-8 and TRBJ1-1, reads EAGVTQSPTHLIKTRGQQATLRCSPISGHTSVYWYQQALGLGLQFLLWYDEGEERNRGNFPPRFSGRQFPNYSSELNVNALELEDSALYLCASSWIRDLNTEAFFGQGTRLTVV.

The gene calls are TRBV6-4 and TRBJ1-1; D not certain. CDR1 and CDR2 from the germline V gene are MRHNA and SNTAGT. The CDR3 sequence is 13 residues long. The germline V and J ends were trimmed by 3 bases and 1 base, with 6 bases remaining between them. The CDR3: CASSEQQNTEAFF. The CDR3 DNA reads TGTGCCAGCAGTGAACAGCAGAACACTGAAGCTTTCTTT.

The V gene is TRBV11-2, the J gene TRBJ2-7, with no clear D. The CDR3 covers 13 residues. V lost 3 bases, J lost 2 bases, and 8 bases lay in between. Germline assignment: CDR1 SGHAT and CDR2 FQNNGV. The CDR3 DNA is TGTGCCAGCAGCTTTGGCAGCGCCTACGAGCAGTACTTC. Translating it yields CASSFGSAYEQYF.

V and J are TRBV7-9 and TRBJ1-1; D remains ambiguous. The CDR3 is made up of 15 amino acids. The germline V gene has CDR1 SEHNR and CDR2 FQNEAQ (reference sequence). The ends were cut back, 2 bases at V and 5 bases at J, with 15 bases in the middle. CDR3 protein: CASSLLGIRGTEAFF. In DNA, the CDR3 is TGTGCCAGCAGCTTATTAGGTATTAGAGGGACTGAAGCTTTCTTT. Supplemented by reference TRBV7-9 and TRBJ1-1, the full variable domain reads DTGVSQNPRHKITKRGQNVTFRCDPISEHNRLYWYRQTLGQGPEFLTYFQNEAQLEKSRLLSDRFSAERPKGSFSTLEIQRTEQGDSAMYLCASSLLGIRGTEAFFGQGTRLTVV.

V is TRBV5-5 and J is TRBJ2-7; 11 bases fit TRBD2. Germline trimming cut 1 base from V and 3 bases from J; bases unmatched to any gene: 12. The germline gives CDR1 SGHKS, CDR2 YYEKEE (reference sequence). The CDR3 is 18 amino acids. The CDR3 nucleotides are TGTGCCAGCAGCTTGCACTACAAAGGGACTAGCGGCGTCTACGAGCAGTACTTC. Its protein product is CASSLHYKGTSGVYEQYF.

DNA of the CDR3: TGCGCCAGCAGTGGGAATCCGATAGCGGGGGGGCCCTACAATGAGCAGTTCTTC. Translation gives CASSGNPIAGGPYNEQFF. The chain employs TRBV10-2 and TRBJ2-1, with 11 bases fitting TRBD2. CDR3 length: 18 amino acids. V dropped 4 bases and J dropped 2; count of bases not matched to a gene: 10. Germline V gene lookup returns CDR1 WSHSY and CDR2 SAAADI.

The chain combines TRBV14 with TRBJ2-6; D gene uncertain. There are 18 residues in the CDR3. V was clipped by 0 bases and J by 4 bases, with 16 bases between them. The germline V gene encodes CDR1 SGHDN and CDR2 FVKESK. The CDR3 region has the DNA TGTGCCAGCAGCCAAGATCTTCCGTTCCTTATGGGGGCCAACGTCCTGACTTTC. This encodes CASSQDLPFLMGANVLTF.

The J gene is TRBJ1-6, the V gene TRBV28; TRBD1 aligns across 9 bases. The length of the CDR3 is 22 residues. After removal of 4 bases from V and 7 bases from J, the junction contained 26 bases not matched to a gene. CDR1 is MDHEN and CDR2 is SYDVKM in the germline V gene. The CDR3 coding sequence is TGTGCCAGCAGTTACCAACACGAACAGGGACAGGGCGGATCCCCAGTGAATTCACCCCTCCACTTT. Protein sequence: CASSYQHEQGQGGSPVNSPLHF.

The rearrangement uses TRBV5-1 and TRBJ1-6; D not certain. This CDR3 is built from 16 residues. The V end was cut by 2 bases, the J end by 2 bases, with 11 bases between. CDR1 and CDR2 (germline): SGHRS, YFSETQ. CDR3 DNA sequence: TGCGCCAGCAGCTTAAAGATACTACCCTATAATTCACCCCTCCACTTT. The encoded protein is CASSLKILPYNSPLHF.

The chain couples TRBV4-3 to TRBJ2-5; 14 nucleotides match TRBD2. Germline V gene data show CDR1 as LGHNA and CDR2 as YSLEER. Unmatched junction bases numbered 9, after V lost 0 bases and J lost 3 bases. The CDR3 has 19 residues. The CDR3 coding sequence is TGCGCCAGCAGCCAAGAAGCAAGTGGACTAGCGGGGGGAAAAGAGACCCAGTACTTC. Encoded protein: CASSQEASGLAGGKETQYF.

The chain couples TRBV27 to TRBJ2-3; maybe TRBD2 (6 bases). From germline, CDR1 is MNHEY and CDR2 SMNVEV (reference sequence). With 4 bases removed from V and 1 base from J, the gap between germline ends came to 18 bases. The CDR3 is 17 residues long. CDR3 loop: CASSCCGAPTRTDTQYF. The DNA for the CDR3 is TGTGCCAGCAGTTGTTGCGGGGCCCCTACCCGCACAGATACGCAGTATTTT.

This sequence joins TRBV20-1 and TRBJ1-2; maybe TRBD1 (6 bases). The CDR3 has 11 residues. V lost 4 bases and J 6 bases, leaving 9 bases between the germline ends. Germline V gene lookup returns CDR1 DFQATT and CDR2 SNEGSKA (reference sequence). CDR3 sequence reads: CSANYRDGYTF. The CDR3 DNA reads TGCAGTGCTAACTACAGGGATGGCTACACCTTC.

This chain uses TRBV19 with TRBJ1-2; no definite D call. The germline V gene has CDR1 LNHDA and CDR2 SQIVND (reference sequence). Deletions cut 5 bases from V and 1 base from J, with 23 bases between. This CDR3 is built from 18 residues. CDR3 nucleotides: TGTGCCAGTAGTCCCGACTACCCCCCGGACGGCTTTAACTATGGCTACACCTTC. It codes for CASSPDYPPDGFNYGYTF.

The chain is built from TRBV5-3 and TRBJ2-7, with 8 bases matching TRBD1. TRBV5-3 counts as an open reading frame of uncertain function. The CDR3 is made up of 13 amino acids. The J segment lost 12 bases and the V segment lost 3 bases, leaving 11 bases of the junction unmatched. In DNA form, the CDR3 reads TGTGCCAGAAGCTCCGACAGGGGAACGTCGGTGTACTTC. It is translated as CARSSDRGTSVYF.

V and J are TRBV21-1 and TRBJ2-3; the DNA was not compared with TRBD1, the D call given in the table. TRBV21-1 corresponds to a pseudogene. This CDR3 has 14 amino acids. CDR3 protein: CASSKVRRGDTQYF. The DNA of the CDR3 is TGTGCCAGCAGCAAAGTCCGAAGGGGGGATACGCAGTATTTT.

This clone was found a few times. This sequence joins TRBV12-5 and TRBJ2-4; D may be TRBD2 (6 bases). There are 17 residues in the CDR3. V lost 2 bases, J lost 1 base, and 15 bases lay in between. Germline CDR1 reads LGHNT; CDR2 reads FRNRAP. The CDR3 bases are TGTGCTAGTGGTTTGACGCGGGGCACAACCGCCAAAAACATTCAGTACTTC. Its protein product is CASGLTRGTTAKNIQYF. The variable domain in full, with the rest retrieved from reference TRBV12-5 and TRBJ2-4, is DARVTQTPRHKVTEMGQEVTMRCQPILGHNTVFWYRQTMMQGLELLAYFRNRAPLDDSGMPKDRFSAEMPDATLATLKIQPSEPRDSAVYFCASGLTRGTTAKNIQYFGAGTRLSVL.

J is TRBJ1-4 and V is TRBV27, with D perhaps matching TRBD1 (6 bases). CDR1 is MNHEY and CDR2 is SMNVEV in the germline V gene (reference sequence). The CDR3 is made up of 17 amino acids. Trimming removed 5 bases from V and 4 bases from J, with 20 bases in between. CDR3 sequence (DNA): TGTGCCAGCAGTCCAAGGACAGCTCCGCCCGTTAATGAAAAACTGTTTTTT. Protein: CASSPRTAPPVNEKLFF.